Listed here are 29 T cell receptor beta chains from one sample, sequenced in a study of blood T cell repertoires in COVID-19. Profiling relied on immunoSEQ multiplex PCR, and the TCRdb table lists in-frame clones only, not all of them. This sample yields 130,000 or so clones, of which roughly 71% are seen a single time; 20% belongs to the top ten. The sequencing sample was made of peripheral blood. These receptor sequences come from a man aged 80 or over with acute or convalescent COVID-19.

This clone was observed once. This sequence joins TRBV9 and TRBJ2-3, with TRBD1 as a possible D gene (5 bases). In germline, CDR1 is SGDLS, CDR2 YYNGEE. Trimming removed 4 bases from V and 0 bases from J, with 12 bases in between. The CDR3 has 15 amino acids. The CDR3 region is CASSKQGVSTDTQYF. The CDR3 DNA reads TGTGCCAGCAGCAAACAAGGGGTCAGCACAGATACGCAGTATTTT.

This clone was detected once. CDR3: CASRIRETYNSPLHF. The CDR3 DNA follows: TGTGCCAGCAGAATCCGGGAAACCTATAATTCACCCCTCCACTTT. The chain is built from TRBV6-5 and TRBJ1-6; D uncertain. The germline gives CDR1 MNHEY, CDR2 SVGAGI. The CDR3 runs to 15 residues. Trimming shortened V by 6 bases and J by 2 bases, and 11 bases separated the two germline ends.

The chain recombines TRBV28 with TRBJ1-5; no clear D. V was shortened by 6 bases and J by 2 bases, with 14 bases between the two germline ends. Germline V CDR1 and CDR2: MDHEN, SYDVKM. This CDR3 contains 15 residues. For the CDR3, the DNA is TGTGCCAGCAGCTCCGGGGAGTCTGGCAATCAGCCCCAGCATTTT. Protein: CASSSGESGNQPQHF.

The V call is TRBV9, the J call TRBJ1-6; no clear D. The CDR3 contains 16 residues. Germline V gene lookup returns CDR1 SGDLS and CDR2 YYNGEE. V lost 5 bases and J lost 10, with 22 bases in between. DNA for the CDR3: TGTGCCAGCAGACCCCACCTCGAGGGTCCTGAATCACCCCTCCACTTT. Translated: CASRPHLEGPESPLHF.

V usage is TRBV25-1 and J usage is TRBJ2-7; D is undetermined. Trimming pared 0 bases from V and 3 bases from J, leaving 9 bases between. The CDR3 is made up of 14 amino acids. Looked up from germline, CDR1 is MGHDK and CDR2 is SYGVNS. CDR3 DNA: TGTGCCAGCAGTGAATACGGCGGTGACTACGAGCAGTACTTC. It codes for CASSEYGGDYEQYF.

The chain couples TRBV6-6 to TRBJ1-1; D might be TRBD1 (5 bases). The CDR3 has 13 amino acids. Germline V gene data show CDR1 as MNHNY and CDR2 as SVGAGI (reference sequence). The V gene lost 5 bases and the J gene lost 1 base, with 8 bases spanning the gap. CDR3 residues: CASSTTENTEAFF. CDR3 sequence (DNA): TGTGCCAGCAGTACGACAGAGAACACTGAAGCTTTCTTT.

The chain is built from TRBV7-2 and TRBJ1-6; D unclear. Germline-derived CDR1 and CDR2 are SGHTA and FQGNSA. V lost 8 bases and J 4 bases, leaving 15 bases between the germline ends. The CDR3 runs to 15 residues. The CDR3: CASSPESLYNSPLHF. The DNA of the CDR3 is TGTGCCAGCTCCCCTGAGAGTCTTTATAATTCACCCCTCCACTTT.

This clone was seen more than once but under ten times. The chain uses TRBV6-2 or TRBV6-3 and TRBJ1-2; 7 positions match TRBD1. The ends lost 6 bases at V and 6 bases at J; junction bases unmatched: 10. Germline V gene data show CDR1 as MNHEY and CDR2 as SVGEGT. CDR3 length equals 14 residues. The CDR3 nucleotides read TGTGCCAGCAGCCTAACCCGACAGGGACATGGCTACACCTTC. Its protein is CASSLTRQGHGYTF.

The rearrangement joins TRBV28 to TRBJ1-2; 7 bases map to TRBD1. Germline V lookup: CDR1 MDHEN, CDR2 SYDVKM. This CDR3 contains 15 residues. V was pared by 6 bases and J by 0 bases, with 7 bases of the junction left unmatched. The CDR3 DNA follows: TGTGCCAGCAGCGCCGGGACAGCAGCTAACTATGGCTACACCTTC. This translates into CASSAGTAANYGYTF.

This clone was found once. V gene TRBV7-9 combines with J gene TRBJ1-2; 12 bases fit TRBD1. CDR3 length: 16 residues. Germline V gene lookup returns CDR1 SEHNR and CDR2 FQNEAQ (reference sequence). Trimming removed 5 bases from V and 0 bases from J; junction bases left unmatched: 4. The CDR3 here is CASSPGQGAANYGYTF. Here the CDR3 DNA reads TGTGCCAGCAGCCCGGGACAGGGGGCTGCTAACTATGGCTACACCTTC.

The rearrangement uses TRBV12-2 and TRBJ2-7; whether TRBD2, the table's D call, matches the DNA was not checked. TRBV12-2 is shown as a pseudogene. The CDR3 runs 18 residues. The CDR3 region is CASPLPRMAGEFRYEQYF. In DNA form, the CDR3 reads TGTGCAAGTCCCCTCCCCCGGATGGCGGGGGAATTTCGCTACGAGCAGTACTTC.

The CDR3 bases are TGTGCCAGCAGCGTGGGGCCCCCACAGGCAAATCAGCCCCAGCATTTT. The encoded protein is CASSVGPPQANQPQHF. The rearrangement uses TRBV9 and TRBJ1-5; TRBD1 is a possible D gene (5 bases). CDR3 length equals 16 residues. The V and J ends lost 2 bases and 4 bases respectively, with 16 bases between them. CDR1 is SGDLS, CDR2 YYNGEE, per germline.

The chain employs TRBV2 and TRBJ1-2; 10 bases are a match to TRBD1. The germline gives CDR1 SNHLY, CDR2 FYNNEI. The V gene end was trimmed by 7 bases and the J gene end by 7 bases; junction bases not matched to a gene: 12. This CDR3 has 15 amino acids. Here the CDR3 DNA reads TGTGCCAGCACCCCCGAGGGGACAGGGGTCTTTGGCTACACCTTC. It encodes CASTPEGTGVFGYTF.

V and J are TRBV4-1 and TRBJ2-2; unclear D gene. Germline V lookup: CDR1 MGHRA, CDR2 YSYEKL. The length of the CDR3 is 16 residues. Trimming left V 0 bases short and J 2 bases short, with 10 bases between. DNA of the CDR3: TGCGCCAGCAGCCAAGAGTCCAGGATCAACACCGGGGAGCTGTTTTTT. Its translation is CASSQESRINTGELFF.

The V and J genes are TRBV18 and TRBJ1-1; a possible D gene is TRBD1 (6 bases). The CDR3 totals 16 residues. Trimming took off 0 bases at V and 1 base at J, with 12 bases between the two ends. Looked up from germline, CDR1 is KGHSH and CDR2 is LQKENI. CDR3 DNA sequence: TGTGCCAGCTCACCACCGGGGGCTGGCGGGAACACTGAAGCTTTCTTT. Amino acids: CASSPPGAGGNTEAFF.

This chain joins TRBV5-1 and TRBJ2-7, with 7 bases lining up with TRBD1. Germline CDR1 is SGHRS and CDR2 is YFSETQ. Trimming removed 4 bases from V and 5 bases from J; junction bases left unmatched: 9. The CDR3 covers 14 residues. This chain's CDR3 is CASSASGGDDEQYF. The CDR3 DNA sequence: TGCGCCAGCAGCGCCTCAGGGGGTGACGACGAGCAGTACTTC. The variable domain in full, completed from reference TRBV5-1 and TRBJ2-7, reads KAGVTQTPRYLIKTRGQQVTLSCSPISGHRSVSWYQQTPGQGLQFLFEYFSETQRNKGNFPGRFSGRQFSNSRSEMNVSTLELGDSALYLCASSASGGDDEQYFGPGTRLTVT.

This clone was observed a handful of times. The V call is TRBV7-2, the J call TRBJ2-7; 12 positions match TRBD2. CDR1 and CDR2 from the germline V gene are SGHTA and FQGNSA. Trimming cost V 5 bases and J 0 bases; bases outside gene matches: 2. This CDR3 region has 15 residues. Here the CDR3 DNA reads TGTGCCAGCAGCAGGACTAGCGGGGCCTCCTACGAGCAGTACTTC. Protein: CASSRTSGASYEQYF.

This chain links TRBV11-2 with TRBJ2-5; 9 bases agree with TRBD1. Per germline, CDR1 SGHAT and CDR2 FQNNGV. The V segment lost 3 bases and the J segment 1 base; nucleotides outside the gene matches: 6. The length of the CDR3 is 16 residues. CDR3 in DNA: TGTGCCAGCAGCTTCACAGGGGGCCAGGGCCAAGAGACCCAGTACTTC. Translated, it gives CASSFTGGQGQETQYF.

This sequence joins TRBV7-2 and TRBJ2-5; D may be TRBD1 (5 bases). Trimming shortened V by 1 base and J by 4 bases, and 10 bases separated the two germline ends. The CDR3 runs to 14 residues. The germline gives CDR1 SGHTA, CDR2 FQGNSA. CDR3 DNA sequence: TGTGCCAGCAGCTTAGGGGGCCTATCAGAGACCCAGTACTTC. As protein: CASSLGGLSETQYF.

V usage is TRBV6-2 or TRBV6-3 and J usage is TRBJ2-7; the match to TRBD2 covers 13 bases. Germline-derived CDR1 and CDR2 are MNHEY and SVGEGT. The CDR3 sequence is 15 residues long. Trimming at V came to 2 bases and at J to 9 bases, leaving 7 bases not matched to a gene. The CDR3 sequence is CASSYPGTSGAMQYF. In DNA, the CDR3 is TGTGCCAGCAGTTACCCCGGGACTAGCGGGGCCATGCAGTACTTC.

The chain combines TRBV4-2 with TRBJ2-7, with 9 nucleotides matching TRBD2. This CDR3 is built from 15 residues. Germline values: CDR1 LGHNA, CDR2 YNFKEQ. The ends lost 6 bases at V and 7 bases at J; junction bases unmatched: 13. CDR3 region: CASRKTASGVSEQYF. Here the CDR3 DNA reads TGTGCCAGCAGGAAGACGGCTAGCGGGGTATCGGAGCAGTACTTC.

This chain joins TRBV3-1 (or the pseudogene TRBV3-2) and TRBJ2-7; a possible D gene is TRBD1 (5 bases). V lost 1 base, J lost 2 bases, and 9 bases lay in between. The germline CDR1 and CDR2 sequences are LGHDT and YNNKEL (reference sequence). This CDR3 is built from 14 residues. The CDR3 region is CASSQAARAYEQYF. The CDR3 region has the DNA TGTGCCAGCAGCCAAGCGGCCAGGGCCTACGAGCAGTACTTC.

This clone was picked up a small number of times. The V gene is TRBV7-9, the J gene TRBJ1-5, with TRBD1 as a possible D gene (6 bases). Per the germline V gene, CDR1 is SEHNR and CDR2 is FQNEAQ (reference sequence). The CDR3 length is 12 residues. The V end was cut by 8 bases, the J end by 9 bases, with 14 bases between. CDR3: CASSTGSMPQHF. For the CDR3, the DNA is TGTGCCAGCTCCACAGGGTCAATGCCCCAGCATTTT.

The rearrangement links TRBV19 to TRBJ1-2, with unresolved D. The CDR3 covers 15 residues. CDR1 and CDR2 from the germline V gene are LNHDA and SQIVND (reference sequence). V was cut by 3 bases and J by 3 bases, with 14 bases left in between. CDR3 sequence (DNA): TGTGCCAGTAGTATTCTTCGAGGGATAGACTATGGCTACACCTTC. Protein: CASSILRGIDYGYTF.

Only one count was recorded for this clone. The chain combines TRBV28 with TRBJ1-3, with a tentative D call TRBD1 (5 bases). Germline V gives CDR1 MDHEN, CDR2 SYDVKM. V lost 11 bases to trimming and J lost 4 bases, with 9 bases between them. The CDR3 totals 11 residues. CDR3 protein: CAGAAGNTIYF. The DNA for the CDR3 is TGTGCCGGGGCGGCGGGAAACACCATATATTTT. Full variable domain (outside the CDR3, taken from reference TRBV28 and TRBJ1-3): DVKVTQSSRYLVKRTGEKVFLECVQDMDHENMFWYRQDPGLGLRLIYFSYDVKMKEKGDIPEGYSVSREKKERFSLILESASTNQTSMYLCAGAAGNTIYFGEGSWLTVV.

CDR3: CASSLGLAGGPVVYEQYF. CDR3 coding DNA: TGTGCCAGCAGCTTGGGGCTAGCGGGGGGGCCGGTGGTCTACGAGCAGTACTTC. V gene TRBV7-2 combines with J gene TRBJ2-7, with TRBD2 matching over 12 bases. CDR1 and CDR2 from the germline V gene are SGHTA and FQGNSA. With V trimmed by 3 bases and J by 3 bases, 12 bases remained unmatched. The CDR3 loop spans 18 amino acids.

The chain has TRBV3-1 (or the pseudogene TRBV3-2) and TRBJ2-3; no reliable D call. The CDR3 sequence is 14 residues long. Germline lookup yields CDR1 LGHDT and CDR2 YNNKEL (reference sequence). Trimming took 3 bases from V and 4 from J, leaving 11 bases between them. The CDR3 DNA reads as TGTGCCAGCAGCCAGGGCCCAAGTCCAGATACGCAGTATTTT. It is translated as CASSQGPSPDTQYF.

The CDR3 protein is CASSFGQGRTNEKLFF. The CDR3 bases are TGCGCCAGCAGCTTCGGACAGGGCCGGACTAATGAAAAACTGTTTTTT. The rearrangement uses TRBV5-1 and TRBJ1-4; 8 positions match TRBD1. Germline V gene data show CDR1 as SGHRS and CDR2 as YFSETQ. J gave up 2 bases and V 2 bases, and 5 bases lay outside the gene matches. CDR3 length: 16 amino acids.

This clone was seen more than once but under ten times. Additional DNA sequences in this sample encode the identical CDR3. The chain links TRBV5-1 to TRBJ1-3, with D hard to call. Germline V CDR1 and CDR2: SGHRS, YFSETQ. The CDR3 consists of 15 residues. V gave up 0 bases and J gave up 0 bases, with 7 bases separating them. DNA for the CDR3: TGCGCCAGCAGCTTGGAGCCGGGCTCTGGAAACACCATATATTTT. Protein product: CASSLEPGSGNTIYF.